These T cell receptor beta chains were read from a single sample in a study of cytomegalovirus exposure and HLA in healthy donors. Profiling relied on immunoSEQ multiplex PCR, and the TCRdb table lists in-frame clones only, not all of them. The repertoire holds fewer than 120,000 clones, with nearly 80% as singletons. The sequencing sample was made of PBMCs. The receptors come from a woman aged 25 to 39 in good health and CMV-seronegative. Both conserved end residues are part of each CDR3. A D gene is named only where the DNA matches it firmly. Size is omitted from some rows. Given values are once, few, many or a class for expanded clones.

>TRBJ2-7|.|TRBD2|TRBV28
CASRLAGGPYEQYF
TGTGCCAGCAGACTAGCGGGAGGGCCCTACGAGCAGTACTTC
>TRBJ2-1|.|.|TRBV7-9
CASRSMSPRSYNEQFF
TGTGCCAGCAGGTCAATGTCCCCGAGGTCCTACAATGAGCAGTTCTTC
>TRBJ1-3|few|TRBD1|TRBV28
CASSLVTGVTIYF
TGTGCCAGCAGTTTAGTGACAGGGGTCACCATATATTTT
>TRBJ2-6|.|TRBD2|TRBV7-9
CASPARGGFSAGANVLTF
TGTGCCAGCCCAGCTCGGGGGGGCTTTTCTGCTGGGGCCAACGTCCTGACTTTC
>TRBJ2-5|.|.|TRBV7-2
CASSWGGFETQYF
TGTGCCAGCAGCTGGGGGGGCTTTGAGACCCAGTACTTC
>TRBJ2-4|few|.|TRBV7-9
CASSSSAKNIQYF
TGTGCCAGCAGCAGTAGCGCCAAAAACATTCAGTACTTC
>TRBJ2-5|.|.|TRBV4-1
CASSQGRQETQYF
TGCGCCAGCAGCCAGGGCCGGCAAGAGACCCAGTACTTC
>TRBJ2-1|.|TRBD2|TRBV4-3
CASSQSGGGSYNEQFF
TGCGCCAGCAGCCAAAGCGGGGGGGGTTCCTACAATGAGCAGTTCTTC
>TRBJ2-5|.|TRBD2|TRBV27
CASSRLAGEETQYF
TGTGCCAGCAGCCGACTAGCGGGAGAGGAGACCCAGTACTTC
>TRBJ2-7|.|.|TRBV5-8
CASSWRGREQYF
TGTGCCAGCAGCTGGAGAGGTCGCGAGCAGTACTTC
>TRBJ1-2|.|.|TRBV7-8
CASSGGANYGYTF
TGTGCCAGCTCCGGGGGAGCTAACTATGGCTACACCTTC
>TRBJ2-7|.|TRBD1|TRBV13
CASSSGQGDEQYF
TGTGCCAGCAGCTCAGGACAGGGCGACGAGCAGTACTTC
>TRBJ1-2|.|TRBD1|TRBV25-1
CASSLSDRGAIPNYGYTF
TGTGCCAGCAGTCTCTCGGACAGGGGCGCTATTCCAAACTATGGCTACACCTTC
>TRBJ1-2|.|.|TRBV28
CASSLPTGTTYGYTF
TGTGCCAGCAGTTTACCTACAGGAACCACCTATGGCTACACCTTC
>TRBJ2-7|.|.|TRBV30
CAWSLGTQLYEQYF
TGTGCCTGGAGTCTGGGGACTCAGCTTTACGAGCAGTACTTC
>TRBJ2-7|.|.|TRBV4-1
CASSHSGSEQYF
TGCGCCAGCAGCCACTCAGGGTCCGAGCAGTACTTC
>TRBJ1-1|.|TRBD1|TRBV18
CASSPTGGLWTEAFF
TGTGCCAGCTCGCCGACAGGGGGATTGTGGACTGAAGCTTTCTTT
>TRBJ2-3|.|TRBD1|TRBV4-2
CASSQEGTATDTQYF
TGTGCCAGCAGCCAAGAGGGGACAGCCACAGATACGCAGTATTTT
>TRBJ1-1|.|.|TRBV5-1
CASSLGGVYTEAFF
TGCGCCAGCAGCTTGGGAGGAGTTTACACTGAAGCTTTCTTT
>TRBJ2-1|.|.|TRBV5-6
CASSLHHEQFF
TGTGCCAGCAGCTTGCATCATGAGCAGTTCTTC
>TRBJ2-7|few|.|TRBV7-6
CASSSTATASYEQYF
TGTGCCAGCAGCTCTACCGCGACAGCCTCCTACGAGCAGTACTTC
>TRBJ2-3|.|.|TRBV9
CASSLTDTQYF
TGTGCCAGCAGCTTAACAGATACGCAGTATTTT
>TRBJ1-2|.|TRBD1|TRBV28
CASRLTGARYTF
TGTGCCAGCAGATTAACAGGGGCTCGCTACACCTTC
>TRBJ1-1|few|.|TRBV4-3
CASSEPGASEAFF
TGCGCCAGCAGCGAACCAGGGGCGTCTGAAGCTTTCTTT
>TRBJ1-2|.|.|TRBV30
CAWSVVDRGGYTF
TGTGCCTGGAGTGTGGTTGATCGGGGTGGCTACACCTTC
>TRBJ2-7|.|.|TRBV5-1
CASSLGESYEQYF
TGCGCCAGCAGCTTGGGGGAGTCCTACGAGCAGTACTTC
>TRBJ1-6|.|.|TRBV5-1
CASSLVGGGNSPLHF
TGCGCCAGCAGCTTGGTGGGTGGGGGGAATTCACCCCTCCACTTT
>TRBJ1-1|few|.|TRBV5-1
CASSGDAGSEAFF
TGCGCCAGCAGCGGAGACGCGGGGTCCGAAGCTTTCTTT
>TRBJ1-5|.|TRBD1|TRBV7-2
CASSFGDRVGEQPQHF
TGTGCCAGCAGCTTCGGAGACAGGGTTGGTGAACAGCCCCAGCATTTT
>TRBJ1-1|once|TRBD1|TRBV7-9
CASSSSMGQKNTEAFF
TGTGCCAGCAGCTCCTCAATGGGACAGAAGAACACTGAAGCTTTCTTT
>TRBJ2-1|.|.|TRBV14
CASSHSPTVRTNEQFF
TGTGCCAGCAGCCACTCTCCAACGGTACGGACAAATGAGCAGTTCTTC
>TRBJ2-1|.|TRBD2|TRBV7-2
CASSLTSGGVNEQFF
TGTGCCAGCAGCTTAACTAGCGGGGGCGTTAATGAGCAGTTCTTC
>TRBJ2-2|.|.|TRBV5-8
CASSSQNTGELFF
TGTGCCAGCAGCTCACAGAACACCGGGGAGCTGTTTTTT
>TRBJ1-5|.|TRBD1|TRBV28
CASSPHRGLGQPQHF
TGTGCCAGCAGTCCCCACAGGGGTTTGGGTCAGCCCCAGCATTTT
>TRBJ2-1|.|TRBD2|TRBV7-2
CASSGEGLAGHNEQFF
TGTGCCAGCAGCGGAGAGGGACTAGCGGGGCACAATGAGCAGTTCTTC
>TRBJ2-3|few|.|TRBV7-9
CASTYSGTDTQYF
TGTGCCAGCACATATAGCGGCACAGATACGCAGTATTTT
>TRBJ2-1|few|TRBD2|TRBV18
CASSPRLAGGPDEQFF
TGTGCCAGCTCACCACGACTTGCGGGAGGGCCGGATGAGCAGTTCTTC
>TRBJ2-2|.|.|TRBV4-3
CASSQRPSGNTGELFF
TGCGCCAGCAGCCAAAGACCCAGCGGAAACACCGGGGAGCTGTTTTTT
>TRBJ1-1|.|.|TRBV30
CAWKGQGNTEAFF
TGTGCCTGGAAAGGACAAGGGAACACTGAAGCTTTCTTT
>TRBJ2-3|.|.|TRBV11-2
CASSNNGHGTDTQYF
TGTGCCAGCAGCAATAATGGACACGGCACAGATACGCAGTATTTT
>TRBJ1-5|.|.|TRBV7-8
CASSLTWGDQPQHF
TGTGCCAGCAGCTTAACTTGGGGCGATCAGCCCCAGCATTTT
>TRBJ2-7|.|TRBD2|TRBV14
CASSLIAGPYEQYF
TGTGCCAGCAGCCTAATAGCGGGCCCCTACGAGCAGTACTTC
>TRBJ2-7|.|TRBD1|TRBV2
CASTPNLTGQGYEQYF
TGTGCCAGCACCCCAAACCTGACGGGACAGGGCTACGAGCAGTACTTC
>TRBJ2-1|.|.|TRBV20-1
CSASSPNEQFF
TGCAGTGCTAGTTCTCCCAATGAGCAGTTCTTC
>TRBJ1-1|.|TRBD1|TRBV2
CASSRDRDEAFF
TGTGCCAGCAGTAGAGACAGGGACGAAGCTTTCTTT
>TRBJ2-7|once|.|TRBV5-8
CASSLGQVPLYSAF
TGTGCCAGCAGCTTGGGCCAGGTCCCCCTCTATTCGGCCTTC
>TRBJ2-1|.|TRBD2|TRBV29-1
CSVTGSRTSRGNEQFF
TGCAGCGTTACGGGGAGCCGGACTAGCAGGGGCAATGAGCAGTTCTTC
>TRBJ2-1|.|TRBD2|TRBV4-2
CASSQDLRGGNEQFF
TGTGCCAGCAGCCAAGACTTGCGGGGGGGCAATGAGCAGTTCTTC
>TRBJ1-1|.|.|TRBV4-3
CASSQESGLYEAFF
TGCGCCAGCAGCCAAGAGTCTGGGCTTTATGAAGCTTTCTTT
>TRBJ1-1|few|.|TRBV18
CASSPRESFEAFF
TGTGCCAGCTCCCCCCGGGAGAGTTTTGAAGCTTTCTTT
>TRBJ1-1|.|TRBD1|TRBV4-1
CASSQDDRGINTEAFF
TGCGCCAGCAGCCAAGATGACAGGGGAATCAACACTGAAGCTTTCTTT
>TRBJ2-7|.|.|TRBV5-8
CASSLTGWAGVEQYF
TGTGCCAGCAGCTTGACAGGGTGGGCCGGGGTTGAGCAGTACTTC